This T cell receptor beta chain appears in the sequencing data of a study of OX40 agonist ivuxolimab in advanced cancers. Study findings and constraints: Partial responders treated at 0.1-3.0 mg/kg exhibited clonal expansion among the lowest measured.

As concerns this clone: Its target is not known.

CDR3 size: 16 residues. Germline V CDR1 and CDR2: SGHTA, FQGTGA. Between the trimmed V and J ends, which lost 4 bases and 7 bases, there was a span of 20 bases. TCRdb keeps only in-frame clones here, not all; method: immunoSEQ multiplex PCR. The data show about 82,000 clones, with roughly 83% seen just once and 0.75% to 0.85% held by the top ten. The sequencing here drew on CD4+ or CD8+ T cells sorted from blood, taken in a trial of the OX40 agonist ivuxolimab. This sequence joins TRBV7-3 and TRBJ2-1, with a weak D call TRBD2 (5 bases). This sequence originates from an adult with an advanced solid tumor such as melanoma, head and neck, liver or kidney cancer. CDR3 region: CASSSTSGVGWNEQFF. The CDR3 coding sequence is TGTGCCAGCAGCTCCACGTCCGGGGTGGGATGGAATGAGCAGTTCTTC.